A single sample gave rise to the 5 T cell receptor beta chains below, sequenced in a study of cytomegalovirus exposure and HLA in healthy donors. The study ran its PCR with 60 Vbeta and 13 Jbeta primers. Assay: immunoSEQ multiplex PCR; the TCRdb copy retains only in-frame clones and omits some. Of 150,000 or so clones listed, roughly 66% were seen once; the top ten hold 1.5% to 2%. The sample was PBMCs. The receptors were gathered from a woman aged 18-35 years in good health and CMV-seronegative.

The CDR3 sequence: CASSSGQGIRETQYF. CDR3 DNA: TGTGCCAGCAGTTCCGGACAGGGAATCCGAGAGACCCAGTACTTC. The rearrangement joins TRBV28 to TRBJ2-5, with TRBD1 matching 8 bases. Germline CDR1 MDHEN, CDR2 SYDVKM. The J segment lost 4 bases and the V segment lost 4 bases, leaving 8 bases of the junction unmatched. The CDR3 sequence is 15 residues long.

V and J are TRBV11-3 and TRBJ2-5; no clear D gene. CDR3 length equals 12 residues. The germline V gene has CDR1 SGHNT and CDR2 YENEEA. V lost 4 bases and J 0 bases, leaving 3 bases between the germline ends. This CDR3 reads CASSSDQETQYF. DNA of the CDR3: TGTGCCAGCAGCTCAGACCAAGAGACCCAGTACTTC.

This clone has just a few counts. The chain combines TRBV30 with TRBJ1-1; D unresolved. Germline CDR1 and CDR2: GTSNPN and SVGIG (reference sequence). Trimming pared 3 bases from V and 7 bases from J, leaving 6 bases between. CDR3 size: 10 residues. The DNA of the CDR3 is TGTGCCTGGAGGAGAATTGAAGCTTTCTTT. Amino acids: CAWRRIEAFF.

The V call is TRBV5-1, the J call TRBJ1-1, with D perhaps matching TRBD1 (5 bases). V lost 4 bases to trimming and J lost 10 bases, with 14 bases between them. The CDR3 loop spans 12 amino acids. Germline loops: CDR1 SGHRS, CDR2 YFSETQ. The CDR3 sequence is CASSPEGYVAFF. As DNA, the CDR3 is TGCGCCAGCAGCCCGGAGGGGTACGTAGCTTTCTTT.

This clone came up a few times. The chain links TRBV10-3 to TRBJ1-2; no definite D call. The CDR3 extends over 13 amino acids. The ends were cut back, 0 bases at V and 6 bases at J, with 8 bases in the middle. Germline V CDR1 and CDR2: ENHRY, SYGVKD. This CDR3 reads CAISESKSDGYTF. DNA of the CDR3: TGTGCCATCAGTGAGTCCAAGAGCGATGGCTACACCTTC.